This TCR beta chain was captured by sequencing in a study of T cells after yellow fever vaccination. Study information: The fractions with low cell numbers were processed using SMART-Seq v4 Ultra Low Input.

In regard to this clonotype: The antigen is undetermined.

Conversion of TCR transcripts into cDNA relied on 5'RACE template switching, which added a universal primer site and UMIs. MiXCR was run by TCRdb on the 5' RACE reads, yielding one entry per CDR3 protein. The sample consists of about 120,000 distinct CDR3 sequences, 8% to 10% of them appearing once. Study-wide findings and caveats: CD4 and CD8 compartments shared a small share of clonotypes. Post-booster repertoires again held most primary-vaccination clones (around 95% CD4, roughly 88% CD8).

The CDR3 sequence is 14 residues long. Germline loops: CDR1 MNHEY, CDR2 SVGAGI. Between the trimmed V and J ends, which lost 0 bases and 7 bases, there was a span of 7 bases. The clonotype comes from a man aged 18 to 29 who received the YFV17D yellow fever vaccine. The chain couples TRBV6-5 to TRBJ1-6; D is ambiguous. Sequenced here: CD8+ T cells sorted from PBMCs, sampled on the day of the yellow fever booster vaccination. This CDR3 is CASSYSGLNSPLHF. The CDR3 nucleotides are TGTGCCAGCAGTTACTCGGGGTTAAATTCACCCCTCCACTTT.